This T cell receptor (beta chain) is from a study of Tregs in tolerant kidney transplant recipients. The study's findings and limits: In tolerant patients, donor-specific Tregs outgrew total Tregs, suggesting antigen-driven expansion. Tregs expanded with activated donor B cells seemed most donor-specific.

On this clone itself: The antigen remains unidentified.

The nonmyeloablative bone marrow transplants came from related graft donors, with transient mixed chimerism. Unstimulated regulatory T cells (CD4+CD25+CD127-), CD4+CD25- non-regulatory cells, CD4 and CD8 cells were FACS-sorted from thawed PBMCs. Data came from immunoSEQ multiplex PCR; TCRdb stores just in-frame clones and leaves some out. This sample has about 90,000 clones, with over 85% found just once. The CDR3 is 13 residues long. Germline V gene lookup returns CDR1 SQVTM and CDR2 ANQGSEA. Unmatched junction bases numbered 4, after V lost 3 bases and J lost 7 bases. This chain connects TRBV29-1 to TRBJ2-1, with 9 bases identical to TRBD2. The source of this sequence is a human patient who received a combined kidney and bone marrow transplant. The graft donor may be the source of some T cells. Sample: CD4+ T cells from blood (PBMCs), taken 12 months after the transplant. For the CDR3, the DNA is TGCAGCGTTGATCTGCTAGCGGGAAATGAGCAGTTCTTC. Protein: CSVDLLAGNEQFF.